This section outlines one T cell receptor (beta chain) sequence together with its context. This record comes from a study of shared clonotypes between healthy human individuals. CDR3 length: 15 residues. Germline V gene lookup returns CDR1 LNHDA and CDR2 SQIVND (reference sequence). Trimming took 4 bases from V and 5 from J; bases not matched to a gene: 6. Replicate PCRs for sorted subsets used around 200 ng DNA; this equaled 33,000 or so T cell genomes. Sequencing used immunoSEQ multiplex PCR; TCRdb keeps in-frame clones, though not all of them. The table lists some 2,400,000 clones, around 95% of them singletons.

This chain connects TRBV19 to TRBJ2-2; 8 bases agree with TRBD1. This TCR derives from a man between 18 and 35 years old in good health. Material: naive CD4+ T cells sorted from blood. Subset of the sample: CD45RA+ positively selected. The CDR3 protein is CASSTGQVITGELFF. The CDR3 region has the DNA TGTGCCAGTAGTACGGGACAGGTGATTACCGGGGAGCTGTTTTTT.